These 17 T cell receptor beta chains came from one sample sequenced in a study of T-cell memory formation after mild COVID-19. TCRdb re-derived calls from the 5' RACE reads in MiXCR, one entry per CDR3 protein. The data show 300,000 or so distinct CDR3 sequences, with about 17% seen just once and 23% held by the top ten. Sequencing was done on a sample of PBMCs or a T cell subset sorted from them (not recorded which). All receptors derive from a man aged 18 to 29 who had mild COVID-19 (a few samples of this study predate the infection). Cell type and time point are not known.

There are a few counts of this clonotype. The V gene is TRBV20-1, the J gene TRBJ1-4; D might be TRBD1 (5 bases). The CDR3 is 14 residues long. V lost 0 bases, J lost 7 bases, and 12 bases lay in between. The germline V gene has CDR1 DFQATT and CDR2 SNEGSKA (reference sequence). The CDR3 DNA is TGCAGTGCTAGAGATCCGAGGGGTGGTGAAAAACTGTTTTTT. Its translation is CSARDPRGGEKLFF.

This clonotype was picked up many times. The chain uses TRBV6-5 and TRBJ2-3, with 9 bases matching TRBD1. V trimming: 6 bases; J trimming: 3 bases; junction bases outside the gene matches: 7. This CDR3 contains 15 residues. Germline-derived CDR1 and CDR2 are MNHEY and SVGAGI. CDR3 sequence (DNA): TGTGCCAGCAGATCGGACAGGGGTAGGACAGATACGCAGTATTTT. It encodes CASRSDRGRTDTQYF.

This chain links TRBV5-1 with TRBJ1-2; perhaps TRBD1 as D (6 bases). The CDR3 sequence is 14 residues long. Germline values: CDR1 SGHRS, CDR2 YFSETQ. V lost 0 bases, J lost 7 bases, and 13 bases lay in between. The CDR3 spells CASSLGQVSGGYTF. CDR3 nucleotides: TGCGCCAGCAGCTTGGGACAGGTTTCGGGTGGCTACACCTTC.

V usage is TRBV12-3 or TRBV12-4 and J usage is TRBJ1-4; TRBD1 matches at 7 bases. V shed 5 bases, J shed 3 bases, and the junction held 9 bases outside the gene matches. CDR3 length: 16 amino acids. Written as DNA, the CDR3 is TGTGCCAGCAGTCAACAGGGGACAGCACCTAATGAAAAACTGTTTTTT. Amino acid sequence: CASSQQGTAPNEKLFF.

This clonotype was counted many times. This sequence joins TRBV4-1 and TRBJ1-5; D is ambiguous. The CDR3 consists of 14 residues. V lost 1 base and J 4 bases, leaving 8 bases between the germline ends. Germline CDR1 reads MGHRA; CDR2 reads YSYEKL. The CDR3: CASSQGVENQPQHF. CDR3 nucleotide sequence: TGCGCCAGCAGCCAAGGAGTGGAGAATCAGCCCCAGCATTTT.

The chain's CDR3 is CASSKSNEQYF. The CDR3 region has the DNA TGTGCCAGCAGCAAAAGTAACGAGCAGTACTTC. The gene calls are TRBV7-9 and TRBJ2-7; D remains ambiguous. In germline, CDR1 is SEHNR, CDR2 FQNEAQ (reference sequence). This CDR3 comprises 11 residues. V was trimmed by 5 bases and J by 5 bases, leaving 7 bases between them.

CDR3 amino acids: CASTTRGHQPQHF. CDR3 bases: TGTGCCAGCACTACCCGGGGCCATCAGCCCCAGCATTTT. V gene TRBV7-2 combines with J gene TRBJ1-5; tentative D call: TRBD1 (5 bases). Trimming stripped 7 bases from V and 5 bases from J, with 12 bases between. The length of the CDR3 is 13 residues. Germline-derived CDR1 and CDR2 are SGHTA and FQGNSA. Variable domain in full (rest from reference TRBV7-2 and TRBJ1-5): GAGVSQSPSNKVTEKGKDVELRCDPISGHTALYWYRQSLGQGLEFLIYFQGNSAPDKSGLPSDRFSAERTGGSVSTLTIQRTQQEDSAVYLCASTTRGHQPQHFGDGTRLSIL.

The chain is built from TRBV20-1 and TRBJ2-1; D is unclear. The CDR3 extends over 13 amino acids. The germline V and J ends were trimmed by 1 base and 5 bases, with 9 bases remaining between them. The germline CDR1 and CDR2 sequences are DFQATT and SNEGSKA (reference sequence). The CDR3: CSARGATDNEQFF. The DNA of the CDR3 is TGCAGTGCTAGAGGGGCCACTGACAATGAGCAGTTCTTC.

This clonotype has ten or more counts. The CDR3 DNA reads as TGCAGTGCTTCAGGGTATCTAAACACTGAAGCTTTCTTT. Translation gives CSASGYLNTEAFF. This rearrangement joins TRBV20-1 to TRBJ1-1, with a possible D match to TRBD1 (5 bases). V dropped 5 bases and J dropped 2 bases, with 12 bases sitting between them. Germline CDR1 and CDR2: DFQATT and SNEGSKA (reference sequence). The CDR3 is 13 amino acids.

This clonotype was detected only a few times. V and J are TRBV7-2 and TRBJ2-5, with a tentative D call TRBD2 (6 bases). CDR3 length: 15 residues. Germline V gene data show CDR1 as SGHTA and CDR2 as FQGNSA. The V end was cut by 4 bases, the J end by 3 bases, with 15 bases between. As DNA, the CDR3 is TGTGCCAGCAGCTCGGTACTAGCACACAAAGAGACCCAGTACTTC. Protein sequence: CASSSVLAHKETQYF.

This clonotype has more than one count but fewer than ten. The chain combines TRBV5-5 with TRBJ2-5, with D perhaps matching TRBD1 (6 bases). Trimming shortened V by 10 bases and J by 4 bases, and 17 bases separated the two germline ends. This CDR3 region has 13 residues. Per germline, CDR1 SGHKS and CDR2 YYEKEE (reference sequence). CDR3 loop: CACGIRGTETQYF. CDR3 DNA: TGTGCCTGCGGCATCAGGGGCACAGAGACCCAGTACTTC.

V usage is TRBV30 and J usage is TRBJ2-2; TRBD1 agrees at 7 bases. The CDR3 runs 17 residues. From germline, CDR1 is GTSNPN and CDR2 SVGIG (reference sequence). The junction had 11 bases not matched to a gene; V was cut back by 1 base and J by 3 bases. The CDR3 is CAWSGYRDSSHTGELFF. The DNA of the CDR3 is TGTGCCTGGAGTGGGTACCGGGACAGTTCTCACACCGGGGAGCTGTTTTTT.

The genes are TRBV4-1 and TRBJ1-2; weak D call: TRBD1 (6 bases). V shed 4 bases and J shed 2 bases, with 14 bases lying between them. CDR3 size: 15 residues. From germline, CDR1 is MGHRA and CDR2 YSYEKL. CDR3 nucleotide sequence: TGCGCCAGCAGCCGTAACAGGGTAACCAACTATGGCTACACCTTC. This translates into CASSRNRVTNYGYTF.

The chain carries TRBV20-1 and TRBJ1-6, with D possibly matching TRBD1 (5 bases). The CDR3 spans 16 residues. Trimming cost V 3 bases and J 12 bases, with 24 bases left between them. From germline, CDR1 is DFQATT and CDR2 SNEGSKA (reference sequence). The CDR3 sequence is CSARSLGVAVRGPLHF. CDR3 in DNA: TGCAGTGCTAGGTCGTTGGGGGTGGCAGTGCGGGGACCCCTCCACTTT.

The table lists this clonotype with a few counts. The V gene is TRBV7-9, the J gene TRBJ1-1; D is perhaps TRBD1 (5 bases). The V and J ends lost 4 bases and 6 bases respectively, with 12 bases between them. The CDR3 totals 13 residues. Germline CDR1 reads SEHNR; CDR2 reads FQNEAQ (reference sequence). The DNA of the CDR3 is TGTGCCAGCAGCTGGGGGGGAGAGGCTGAAGCTTTCTTT. Translating it yields CASSWGGEAEAFF. Combining the CDR3 with reference TRBV7-9 and TRBJ1-1 gives the whole variable domain DTGVSQNPRHKITKRGQNVTFRCDPISEHNRLYWYRQTLGQGPEFLTYFQNEAQLEKSRLLSDRFSAERPKGSFSTLEIQRTEQGDSAMYLCASSWGGEAEAFFGQGTRLTVV.

This clonotype was seen a handful of times. As DNA, the CDR3 is TGTGCCAGCAGCGTAGCAACTAGCGGGGCCTACGAGCAGTACTTC. Translated: CASSVATSGAYEQYF. This rearrangement joins TRBV9 to TRBJ2-7, with 10 positions matching TRBD2. Germline V CDR1 and CDR2: SGDLS, YYNGEE. V lost 0 bases to trimming and J lost 2 bases; unmatched junction nucleotides: 2. CDR3 size: 15 residues.

This chain connects TRBV10-3 to TRBJ2-1, with no clear D. CDR3 size: 12 residues. Trimming took off 0 bases at V and 12 bases at J, with 9 bases between the two ends. Germline assignment: CDR1 ENHRY and CDR2 SYGVKD. The CDR3 sequence is CAISESTLGQFF. As DNA, the CDR3 is TGTGCCATCAGTGAGTCGACTCTCGGGCAGTTCTTC.